The 29 T cell receptor beta chains presented below share a single source sample, sequenced in a study of neurological immune-mediated disorders. TCRdb passed the 5' RACE reads through MiXCR, listing each CDR3 protein once. The sample shows tens of thousands of distinct CDR3 sequences, roughly 4.3% of them seen only once. Sequencing was performed on PBMCs. The receptors derive from a man between 25 and 39 years old with multiple sclerosis.

This clonotype has at least ten counts. The chain employs TRBV4-2 and TRBJ2-7; 14 bases map to TRBD2. CDR1 is LGHNA and CDR2 is YNFKEQ in the germline V gene. This CDR3 comprises 15 residues. The V and J ends lost 4 bases and 2 bases, in that order; junction bases with no gene match: 1. In DNA form, the CDR3 reads TGTGCCAGCAGCCTGACTAGCGGGGGGGCCTACGAGCAGTACTTC. As protein: CASSLTSGGAYEQYF.

The chain joins TRBV7-8 to TRBJ2-1; TRBD1 is a possible D gene (6 bases). V lost 0 bases, J lost 0 bases, and 12 bases lay in between. The CDR3 runs 17 residues. The V gene's germline CDR1 is SGHVS and CDR2 FQNEAQ. CDR3 nucleotides: TGTGCCAGCAGCTTAGCGGGAAGGGGGTACTCCTACAATGAGCAGTTCTTC. This translates into CASSLAGRGYSYNEQFF.

This clonotype was counted many times. The chain combines TRBV4-1 with TRBJ2-2; 7 bases line up with TRBD1. The CDR3 sequence is 19 residues long. Germline assignment: CDR1 MGHRA and CDR2 YSYEKL. Trimming at V came to 3 bases and at J to 6 bases, leaving 19 bases not matched to a gene. The CDR3 loop is CASSHKIPRAGGTAGELFF. The CDR3 coding sequence is TGCGCCAGCAGCCACAAGATCCCCCGCGCAGGGGGAACAGCCGGGGAGCTGTTTTTT.

This clonotype was detected only a few times. CDR3 DNA: TGTGCCAGCAGCCAAGAAGGGCCTGAGAGCGGCTACACCTTC. Translation: CASSQEGPESGYTF. The chain is built from TRBV3-1 and TRBJ1-2; D is unresolved. This CDR3 has 14 residues. V lost 0 bases to trimming and J lost 8 bases, with 13 bases between them. Germline loops: CDR1 LGHDT, CDR2 YNNKEL (reference sequence). Combining the CDR3 with reference TRBV3-1 and TRBJ1-2 gives the whole variable domain DTAVSQTPKYLVTQMGNDKSIKCEQNLGHDTMYWYKQDSKKFLKIMFSYNNKELIINETVPNRFSPKSPDKAHLNLHINSLELGDSAVYFCASSQEGPESGYTFGSGTRLTVV.

This clonotype was counted between two and nine times. Germline is not matched at one junction end, which may reflect a read error. The chain couples TRBV5-1 to TRBJ1-6; D call uncertain. The CDR3 contains 17 residues. Germline CDR1 reads SGHRS; CDR2 reads YFSETQ. The CDR3 spells CASSLDGAEYYNSPLNF. CDR3 DNA sequence: TGCGCCAGCAGCTTGGACGGTGCGGAATATTATAATTCACCCCTCAACTTT.

The chain carries TRBV20-1 and TRBJ2-1, with 10 positions matching TRBD2. CDR3 size: 20 residues. Trimming at V came to 1 base and at J to 4 bases, leaving 19 bases not matched to a gene. Germline V lookup: CDR1 DFQATT, CDR2 SNEGSKA (reference sequence). Here the CDR3 reads CSARGVAGGPILLHYNEQFF. In DNA, the CDR3 is TGCAGTGCTAGAGGAGTAGCGGGGGGTCCCATACTCTTACATTACAATGAGCAGTTCTTC.

This clonotype occurred a few times. The rearrangement uses TRBV5-1 and TRBJ2-1, with D unclear. This CDR3 spans 11 amino acids. Germline CDR1 reads SGHRS; CDR2 reads YFSETQ. Trimming took 4 bases from V and 7 from J, leaving 6 bases between them. CDR3: CASSGRNEQFF. CDR3 nucleotide sequence: TGCGCCAGCAGCGGACGAAATGAGCAGTTCTTC.

Sample share makes this clonotype medium-sized. This chain uses TRBV20-1 with TRBJ1-1, with D uncertain. V was shortened by 1 base and J by 5 bases, with 11 bases between the two germline ends. Germline V gene sequence: CDR1 DFQATT, CDR2 SNEGSKA (reference sequence). The CDR3 spans 13 residues. In DNA form, the CDR3 reads TGCAGTGCTAGAGTTACCAGCGGGACTGAAGCTTTCTTT. This translates into CSARVTSGTEAFF.

This clonotype was found many times. CDR3 DNA sequence: TGCGCCAGCAGCTTGGTAGAAACTGGGGCCAACGTCCTGACTTTC. Encoded protein: CASSLVETGANVLTF. The chain links TRBV5-1 to TRBJ2-6; D uncertain. Germline assignment: CDR1 SGHRS and CDR2 YFSETQ. The CDR3 has 15 residues. With 0 bases removed from V and 2 bases from J, the gap between germline ends came to 6 bases.

The sample holds a few counts of this clonotype. The chain carries TRBV7-8 and TRBJ2-2; D is undetermined. The V end lost 6 bases, the J end lost 3 bases, and 11 bases lay between the germline ends. Per the germline V gene, CDR1 is SGHVS and CDR2 is FQNEAQ. The CDR3 length is 14 residues. This chain's CDR3 is CASRPSRDTGELFF. CDR3 nucleotide sequence: TGTGCCAGCAGGCCGTCGAGAGACACCGGGGAGCTGTTTTTT. Combining the CDR3 with reference TRBV7-8 and TRBJ2-2 gives the whole variable domain GAGVSQSPRYKVAKRGQDVALRCDPISGHVSLFWYQQALGQGPEFLTYFQNEAQLDKSGLPSDRFFAERPEGSVSTLKIQRTQQEDSAVYLCASRPSRDTGELFFGEGSRLTVL.

This clonotype was observed many times. This rearrangement joins TRBV6-5 to TRBJ2-7; 8 bases are shared with TRBD1. Losses at the gene ends were 4 bases for V and 5 bases for J; bases not matched to a gene: 10. The CDR3 length is 15 residues. Looked up from germline, CDR1 is MNHEY and CDR2 is SVGAGI. The CDR3 reads CASSFATGGTNEQYF. The CDR3 bases are TGTGCCAGCAGTTTCGCTACAGGGGGTACTAACGAGCAGTACTTC.

The genes are TRBV11-3 and TRBJ2-5; 7 bases align to TRBD2. CDR1 is SGHNT and CDR2 is YENEEA in the germline V gene. CDR3 size: 13 residues. V lost 1 base, J lost 9 bases, and 5 bases stayed unmatched. CDR3 residues: CASSLAGGNAQYF. The CDR3 DNA is TGTGCCAGCAGCTTAGCGGGGGGTAATGCCCAGTACTTC.

The chain couples TRBV7-2 to TRBJ2-1, with 7 bases identical to TRBD1. This CDR3 contains 14 residues. Per the germline V gene, CDR1 is SGHTA and CDR2 is FQGNSA. J was trimmed by 4 bases and V by 4 bases; bases with no gene match: 4. The CDR3 is CASSSRQGYNEQFF. The CDR3 DNA follows: TGTGCCAGCAGCTCCCGACAGGGATACAATGAGCAGTTCTTC.

The sample holds a few counts of this clonotype. The chain carries TRBV19 and TRBJ2-2; tentatively, D is TRBD1 (6 bases). The CDR3 sequence is 14 residues long. Trimming took off 9 bases at V and 2 bases at J, with 13 bases between the two ends. Germline CDR1 is LNHDA and CDR2 is SQIVND (reference sequence). The CDR3 protein is CASADRLNTGELFF. CDR3 bases: TGTGCCAGCGCGGACAGATTAAACACCGGGGAGCTGTTTTTT.

This clonotype was detected many times. DNA of the CDR3: TGTGCCAGCAGCCCGGGACAAGACACTGAAGCTTTCTTT. Protein product: CASSPGQDTEAFF. The rearrangement links TRBV5-4 to TRBJ1-1, with D possibly being TRBD1 (6 bases). The CDR3 has 13 amino acids. Looked up from germline, CDR1 is SGHNT and CDR2 is YYREEE (reference sequence). V was clipped by 4 bases and J by 3 bases, with 10 bases between them. The whole variable domain, remainder taken from reference TRBV5-4 and TRBJ1-1, is ETGVTQSPTHLIKTRGQQVTLRCSSQSGHNTVSWYQQALGQGPQFIFQYYREEENGRGNFPPRFSGLQFPNYSSELNVNALELDDSALYLCASSPGQDTEAFFGQGTRLTVV.

This clonotype appeared a few times. The DNA of the CDR3 is TGCGCCAGCAGCCAAGATGGGGGGTCGACCGGGGAGCTGTTTTTT. This sequence encodes CASSQDGGSTGELFF. The chain carries TRBV4-1 and TRBJ2-2, with D maybe TRBD2 (6 bases). This CDR3 has 15 amino acids. V lost 0 bases, J lost 5 bases, and 10 bases lay in between. Germline lookup yields CDR1 MGHRA and CDR2 YSYEKL.

This clonotype was counted ten times or more. V is TRBV15 and J is TRBJ2-5; D unresolved. CDR1 is LNHNV and CDR2 is YYDKDF in the germline V gene (reference sequence). CDR3 length equals 14 residues. Trimming cost V 0 bases and J 1 base, with 6 bases left between them. CDR3 nucleotide sequence: TGTGCCACCAGCAGAGACCGGGCCCAAGAGACCCAGTACTTC. Translation gives CATSRDRAQETQYF.

This clonotype was recorded many times. Given a much more abundant clone one base away, this may be a read error. The J gene is TRBJ1-2, the V gene TRBV10-3; maybe TRBD1 (5 bases). V lost 2 bases, J lost 9 bases, and 16 bases lay in between. CDR3 length equals 14 residues. Germline V gives CDR1 ENHRY, CDR2 SYGVKD. CDR3 sequence reads: CAISERGKGISYTF. DNA of the CDR3: TGTGCCATCAGTGAGCGGGGAAAGGGGATTAGCTACACCTTC.

The rearrangement joins TRBV5-1 to TRBJ2-1; D is possibly TRBD1 (6 bases). The CDR3 runs 13 residues. V was trimmed by 4 bases and J by 8 bases, leaving 13 bases between them. Germline CDR1 SGHRS, CDR2 YFSETQ. Here the CDR3 reads CASSPREGDEQFF. The DNA for the CDR3 is TGCGCCAGCAGCCCCCGCGAGGGGGATGAGCAGTTCTTC.

This clonotype was recorded many times. A read error may account for a junction end that differs from germline. The chain employs TRBV4-1 and TRBJ1-5; D is perhaps TRBD1 (6 bases). From germline, CDR1 is MGHRA and CDR2 YSYEKL. The CDR3 loop spans 16 amino acids. CDR3 amino acids: CASSEDGGLGNQPQNF. CDR3 sequence (DNA): TGCGCCAGCAGCGAAGACGGGGGGCTCGGCAATCAGCCCCAGAATTTT.

CDR3 amino acids: CSAGDRGTGELFF. The CDR3 DNA follows: TGCAGTGCTGGGGACAGGGGCACCGGGGAGCTGTTTTTT. J is TRBJ2-2 and V is TRBV20-1; 10 nucleotides agree with TRBD1. Germline-derived CDR1 and CDR2 are DFQATT and SNEGSKA (reference sequence). The CDR3 consists of 13 residues. V lost 5 bases and J lost 4; bases outside the gene matches: 1.

Many counts were recorded for this clonotype. The chain links TRBV6-2 or TRBV6-3 to TRBJ1-2; the D gene is possibly TRBD1 (6 bases). V lost 5 bases to trimming and J lost 8 bases, with 15 bases between them. Germline V gene sequence: CDR1 MNHEY, CDR2 SVGEGT. This CDR3 contains 13 residues. CDR3 region: CASSDPTGLGYTF. The CDR3 DNA reads as TGTGCCAGCAGTGACCCAACAGGGCTCGGCTACACCTTC.

This clonotype appeared many times. The chain joins TRBV4-1 to TRBJ1-5; TRBD1 matches at 8 bases. CDR3 size: 15 residues. The trim removed 1 base at V and 6 bases at J, leaving 5 bases unmatched. The V gene's germline CDR1 is MGHRA and CDR2 YSYEKL. This CDR3 reads CASSQGTGWVQPQHF. The CDR3 DNA follows: TGCGCCAGCAGCCAAGGGACAGGGTGGGTTCAGCCCCAGCATTTT.

This clonotype turned up a few times. The rearrangement joins TRBV7-9 to TRBJ1-2, with 7 bases lining up with TRBD1. The germline V gene has CDR1 SEHNR and CDR2 FQNEAQ (reference sequence). With V trimmed by 5 bases and J by 6 bases, 6 bases remained unmatched. The CDR3 has 13 residues. The CDR3 DNA sequence: TGTGCCAGCAGCGCAGGACAGGAGAATGGCTACACCTTC. Translating gives CASSAGQENGYTF.

This clonotype was counted at least ten times. The genes are TRBV20-1 and TRBJ2-7; D possibly corresponds to TRBD2 (6 bases). The CDR3 contains 11 residues. Germline CDR1 DFQATT, CDR2 SNEGSKA (reference sequence). The V gene lost 6 bases and the J gene lost 4 bases, with 10 bases spanning the gap. Here the CDR3 reads CSARLGYEQYF. The CDR3 DNA is TGCAGTGCGAGACTAGGATACGAGCAGTACTTC.

This clonotype was counted at least ten times. The rearrangement uses TRBV4-1 and TRBJ1-2, with 8 positions matching TRBD1. The CDR3 spans 14 residues. Germline V gene data show CDR1 as MGHRA and CDR2 as YSYEKL. The V segment lost 0 bases and the J segment 8 bases; nucleotides outside the gene matches: 5. The CDR3 protein is CASSQEDRVGGYTF. Here the CDR3 DNA reads TGCGCCAGCAGCCAAGAGGACAGGGTGGGCGGCTACACCTTC.

Many counts were recorded for this clonotype. The J gene is TRBJ2-5, the V gene TRBV4-1, with 11 bases that match TRBD2. The ends lost 5 bases at V and 9 bases at J; junction bases unmatched: 11. This CDR3 comprises 15 residues. Germline loops: CDR1 MGHRA, CDR2 YSYEKL. The CDR3 region is CASSGLAGGPQAQYF. CDR3 in DNA: TGCGCCAGCAGCGGATTAGCGGGGGGGCCGCAGGCCCAGTACTTC.

In this sample, this clonotype turned up many times. The chain combines TRBV6-5 with TRBJ1-1; 8 nucleotides line up with TRBD1. There are 15 residues in the CDR3. The V and J ends lost 6 bases and 0 bases, in that order; junction bases with no gene match: 6. Germline values: CDR1 MNHEY, CDR2 SVGAGI. The CDR3 spells CASRPTGQVNTEAFF. CDR3 DNA: TGTGCCAGCAGACCTACGGGACAGGTGAACACTGAAGCTTTCTTT.

This clonotype has ten or more counts. CDR3 region: CASSERTEKTEQYV. DNA of the CDR3: TGTGCCAGCAGCGAGCGGACAGAAAAAACCGAGCAGTACGTC. The chain recombines TRBV6-2 or TRBV6-3 with TRBJ2-7, with D maybe TRBD1 (6 bases). The CDR3 consists of 14 residues. Per germline, CDR1 MNHEY and CDR2 SVGEGT. Trimming left V 6 bases short and J 6 bases short, with 18 bases between.